Listed here are 19 T cell receptor beta chains from one sample, sequenced in a study of T cell clonotyping in hematopoietic cell transplantation. The table came from immunoSEQ multiplex PCR; TCRdb's copy has only in-frame clones and leaves some out. Among some 17,000 clones, around 90% were seen once, and the ten largest hold approximately 3%. Specimen: peripheral blood mononuclear cells. These receptors were obtained from a man over 45 in good health. Some clones in this sample may be carry-over from other donors' samples.

The CDR3 loop reads CSGGQGAGYEQYF. Written as DNA, the CDR3 is TGCAGCGGTGGACAGGGGGCTGGGTACGAGCAGTACTTC. The V and J genes are TRBV29-1 and TRBJ2-7; 11 bases are shared with TRBD1. V trimming: 7 bases; J trimming: 4 bases; junction bases outside the gene matches: 6. Germline CDR1 reads SQVTM; CDR2 reads ANQGSEA. This CDR3 spans 13 amino acids.

The chain carries TRBV29-1 and TRBJ2-6; D not resolved. The CDR3 contains 14 residues. CDR1 is SQVTM and CDR2 is ANQGSEA in the germline V gene. Trimming stripped 5 bases from V and 0 bases from J, with 8 bases between. The CDR3 nucleotides read TGCAGCGTTCCGTCTGTCTCTGGGGCCAACGTCCTGACTTTC. Residues: CSVPSVSGANVLTF.

The chain carries TRBV6-5 and TRBJ2-6; D tentatively fits TRBD1 or TRBD2 (5 bases each). This CDR3 is 15 amino acids long. Trimming removed 5 bases at V and 4 bases at J, with 12 bases between. Germline V gene lookup returns CDR1 MNHEY and CDR2 SVGAGI. The CDR3 sequence is CASSPRWGGANVLTF. Here the CDR3 DNA reads TGTGCCAGCAGTCCCAGGTGGGGGGGGGCCAACGTCCTGACTTTC.

The chain uses TRBV7-8 and TRBJ2-5; no firm D call. The V end was cut by 1 base, the J end by 7 bases, with 7 bases between. The germline V gene encodes CDR1 SGHVS and CDR2 FQNEAQ. This CDR3 is built from 12 residues. The CDR3 region is CASSLESSTQYF. Here the CDR3 DNA reads TGTGCCAGCAGCTTAGAGAGTTCGACCCAGTACTTC. Combining the CDR3 with reference TRBV7-8 and TRBJ2-5 gives the whole variable domain GAGVSQSPRYKVAKRGQDVALRCDPISGHVSLFWYQQALGQGPEFLTYFQNEAQLDKSGLPSDRFFAERPEGSVSTLKIQRTQQEDSAVYLCASSLESSTQYFGPGTRLLVL.

V gene TRBV5-1 combines with J gene TRBJ2-7, with D perhaps TRBD2 (6 bases). The CDR3 covers 15 residues. Germline lookup yields CDR1 SGHRS and CDR2 YFSETQ. V lost 1 base and J lost 2, with 13 bases in between. CDR3 in DNA: TGCGCCAGCAGCTTGTTAGCTAGCGCCGCCTACGAGCAGTACTTC. Amino acids: CASSLLASAAYEQYF.

The J gene is TRBJ1-2, the V gene TRBV19; 8 positions agree with TRBD1. Germline lookup yields CDR1 LNHDA and CDR2 SQIVND (reference sequence). V lost 4 bases, J lost 4 bases, and 5 bases stayed unmatched. The CDR3 is made up of 14 amino acids. In DNA form, the CDR3 reads TGTGCCAGTAGTACAGGGGGCAGCGGCTATGGCTACACCTTC. It specifies CASSTGGSGYGYTF.

A word on this clone: At one of its ends the junction is not consistent with the germline gene, which may arise from a read error. The V and J genes are TRBV7-7 and TRBJ2-1, with TRBD2 identical over 10 bases. This CDR3 has 15 amino acids. The germline V gene has CDR1 SSHAT and CDR2 FNYEAQ (reference sequence). The CDR3 sequence: CASSPALAGDNEQFF. The DNA of the CDR3 is TGTGCTAGCAGCCCCGCCCTAGCGGGGGACAATGAGCAGTTCTTC.

This clone has only a few counts. V usage is TRBV6-1 and J usage is TRBJ1-6; the D gene is possibly TRBD1 (6 bases). This CDR3 contains 12 residues. Trimming took 10 bases from V and 6 from J, leaving 10 bases between them. Germline CDR1 and CDR2: MNHNS and SASEGT. Here the CDR3 reads CATRTVNSPLHF. The CDR3 nucleotides are TGTGCCACCAGGACAGTTAATTCACCCCTCCACTTT.

The chain recombines TRBV9 with TRBJ2-5; TRBD2 matches 9 bases. The germline CDR1 and CDR2 sequences are SGDLS and YYNGEE. With 4 bases clipped from V and 4 bases from J, the junction kept 5 bases outside the gene matches. The CDR3 is made up of 14 amino acids. For the CDR3, the DNA is TGTGCCAGCAGCCGGGGACTAGCAGGAGAGACCCAGTACTTC. Its translation: CASSRGLAGETQYF. Supplemented by reference TRBV9 and TRBJ2-5, the full variable domain reads DSGVTQTPKHLITATGQRVTLRCSPRSGDLSVYWYQQSLDQGLQFLIQYYNGEERAKGNILERFSAQQFPDLHSELNLSSLELGDSALYFCASSRGLAGETQYFGPGTRLLVL.

This sequence joins TRBV30 and TRBJ2-4; D may be TRBD2 (7 bases). The CDR3 extends over 15 amino acids. With 1 base removed from V and 1 base from J, the gap between germline ends came to 11 bases. The germline CDR1 and CDR2 sequences are GTSNPN and SVGIG (reference sequence). The CDR3 sequence is CAWSEGGLAKNIQYF. DNA of the CDR3: TGTGCCTGGAGTGAGGGGGGGCTGGCCAAAAACATTCAGTACTTC. The full variable domain, with the rest looked up from reference TRBV30 and TRBJ2-4, is SQTIHQWPATLVQPVGSPLSLECTVEGTSNPNLYWYRQAAGRGLQLLFYSVGIGQISSEVPQNLSASRPQDRQFILSSKKLLLSDSGFYLCAWSEGGLAKNIQYFGAGTRLSVL.

The chain uses TRBV29-1 and TRBJ2-7, with 11 bases matching TRBD1. Trimming removed 4 bases from V and 6 bases from J; junction bases left unmatched: 8. Germline-derived CDR1 and CDR2 are SQVTM and ANQGSEA. This CDR3 contains 14 residues. The CDR3: CSVVRTGGSLEQYF. The CDR3 coding sequence is TGCAGCGTTGTTCGGACAGGGGGCTCCCTCGAGCAGTACTTC.

This clone was seen a few times. The chain is built from TRBV9 and TRBJ1-4; TRBD1 matches at 7 bases. The V gene end was trimmed by 0 bases and the J gene end by 3 bases; junction bases not matched to a gene: 5. This CDR3 contains 16 residues. CDR1 SGDLS and CDR2 YYNGEE come from the germline V gene. CDR3 DNA: TGTGCCAGCAGCGTAGGAGACAGGGTTTCTAATGAAAAACTGTTTTTT. Its protein product is CASSVGDRVSNEKLFF.

This clone was recorded only once. The chain links TRBV10-3 to TRBJ2-7, with D possibly called TRBD1 or TRBD2 (5 bases each). The ends were cut back, 4 bases at V and 3 bases at J, with 10 bases in the middle. The germline gives CDR1 ENHRY, CDR2 SYGVKD. This CDR3 is 13 amino acids long. The CDR3 region is CAISGDVGYEQYF. The CDR3 bases are TGTGCCATCAGTGGGGACGTAGGCTACGAGCAGTACTTC.

The chain carries TRBV5-6 and TRBJ2-2; D might be TRBD2 (5 bases). Trimming took off 2 bases at V and 7 bases at J, with 9 bases between the two ends. Germline CDR1 reads SGHDT; CDR2 reads YYEEEE. This CDR3 region has 13 residues. The CDR3 DNA follows: TGTGCCAGCAGCTTCCCAGGAGGCGGGGAGCTGTTTTTT. Protein: CASSFPGGGELFF.

J is TRBJ1-2 and V is TRBV28; 9 positions match TRBD1. Germline assignment: CDR1 MDHEN and CDR2 SYDVKM. J was trimmed by 8 bases and V by 10 bases; bases with no gene match: 11. The CDR3 length is 13 residues. CDR3 nucleotides: TGTGCCACACCAAAACAGGGGGCGGGGGGCTACACCTTC. Its translation: CATPKQGAGGYTF.

This chain uses TRBV5-6 with TRBJ1-6, with D uncertain. Germline CDR1 is SGHDT and CDR2 is YYEEEE. The CDR3 totals 14 residues. V was trimmed by 0 bases and J by 8 bases, leaving 9 bases between them. The CDR3 DNA follows: TGTGCCAGCAGCTTGGGGACCCCGGATTCACCCCTCCACTTT. Translation gives CASSLGTPDSPLHF.

The gene calls are TRBV30 and TRBJ1-3, with D unclear. The V end was cut by 4 bases, the J end by 0 bases, with 10 bases between. CDR1 is GTSNPN, CDR2 SVGIG, per germline (reference sequence). The CDR3 consists of 14 residues. DNA of the CDR3: TGTGCCTGGATGGGCGGACTCTCTGGAAACACCATATATTTT. Protein sequence: CAWMGGLSGNTIYF.

This chain connects TRBV6-5 to TRBJ2-7; D possibly corresponds to TRBD1 (5 bases). Germline CDR1 and CDR2: MNHEY and SVGAGI. Trimming took off 6 bases at V and 2 bases at J, with 11 bases between the two ends. The CDR3 extends over 13 amino acids. The CDR3 nucleotides read TGTGCCAGCAGCCGGACAATTACCTACGAGCAGTACTTC. Residues: CASSRTITYEQYF.

V usage is TRBV9 and J usage is TRBJ1-1; D gene uncertain. The CDR3 loop spans 15 amino acids. V was cut by 3 bases and J by 2 bases, with 14 bases left in between. Germline loops: CDR1 SGDLS, CDR2 YYNGEE. Written as DNA, the CDR3 is TGTGCCAGCAGCGGATTTTCGGTCTTCAACACTGAAGCTTTCTTT. Protein sequence: CASSGFSVFNTEAFF.